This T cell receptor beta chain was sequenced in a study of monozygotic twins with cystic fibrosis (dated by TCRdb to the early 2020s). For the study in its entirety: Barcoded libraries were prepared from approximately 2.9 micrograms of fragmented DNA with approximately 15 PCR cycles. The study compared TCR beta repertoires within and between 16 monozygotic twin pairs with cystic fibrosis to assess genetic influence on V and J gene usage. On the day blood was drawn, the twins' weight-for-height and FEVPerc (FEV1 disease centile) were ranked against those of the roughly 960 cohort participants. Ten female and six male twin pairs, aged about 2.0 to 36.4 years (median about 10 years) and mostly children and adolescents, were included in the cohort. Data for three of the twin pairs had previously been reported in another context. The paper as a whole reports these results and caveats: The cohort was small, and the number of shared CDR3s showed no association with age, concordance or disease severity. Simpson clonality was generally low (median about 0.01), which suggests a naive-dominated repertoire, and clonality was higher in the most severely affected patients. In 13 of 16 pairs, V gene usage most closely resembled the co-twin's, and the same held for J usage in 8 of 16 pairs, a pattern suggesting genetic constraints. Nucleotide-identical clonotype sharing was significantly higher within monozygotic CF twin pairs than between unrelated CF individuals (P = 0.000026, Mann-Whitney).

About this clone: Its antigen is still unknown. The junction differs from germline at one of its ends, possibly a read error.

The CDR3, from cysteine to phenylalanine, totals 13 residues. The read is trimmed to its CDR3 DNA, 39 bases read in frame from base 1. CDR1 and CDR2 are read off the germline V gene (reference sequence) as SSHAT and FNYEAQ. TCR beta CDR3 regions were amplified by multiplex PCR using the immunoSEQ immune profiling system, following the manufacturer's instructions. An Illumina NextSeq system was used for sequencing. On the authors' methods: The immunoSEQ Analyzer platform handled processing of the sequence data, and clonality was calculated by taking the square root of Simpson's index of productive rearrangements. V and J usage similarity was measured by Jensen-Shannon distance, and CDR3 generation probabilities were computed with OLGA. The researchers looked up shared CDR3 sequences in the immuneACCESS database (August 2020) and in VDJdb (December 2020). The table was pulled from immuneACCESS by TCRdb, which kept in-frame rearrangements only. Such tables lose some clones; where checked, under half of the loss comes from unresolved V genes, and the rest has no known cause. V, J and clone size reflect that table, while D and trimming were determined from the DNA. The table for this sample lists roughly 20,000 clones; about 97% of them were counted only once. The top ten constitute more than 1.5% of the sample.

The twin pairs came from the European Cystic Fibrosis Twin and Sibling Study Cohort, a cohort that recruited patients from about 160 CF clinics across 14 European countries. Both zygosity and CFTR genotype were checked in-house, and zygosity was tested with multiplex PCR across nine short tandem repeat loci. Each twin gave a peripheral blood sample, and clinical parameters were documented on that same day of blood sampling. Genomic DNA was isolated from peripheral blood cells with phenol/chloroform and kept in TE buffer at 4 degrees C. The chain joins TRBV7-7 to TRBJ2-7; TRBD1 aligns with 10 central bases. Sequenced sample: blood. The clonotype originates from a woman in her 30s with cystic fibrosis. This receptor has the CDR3 CASSSDRGGEQYF. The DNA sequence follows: TGTGCTAGCAGCTCGGACAGGGGGGGCGAGCAGTACTTC.